The clone carrying this TCR beta chain has just one count. The sample originates from a study of blood T cell repertoires in COVID-19. Study-wide background: Researchers got acute and convalescent COVID-19 samples from the United States, Italy and Spain. The cDNA or gDNA used as material had been derived from T cells, B-cell-depleted T cells, or PBMCs.

CDR3 length equals 15 residues. The germline CDR1 and CDR2 sequences are SEHNR and FQNEAQ (reference sequence). V was pared by 2 bases and J by 3 bases, with 13 bases between. Repertoires were generated with immunoSEQ multiplex PCR, while TCRdb's copy carries only in-frame clones and drops some. There are roughly 260,000 clones in the sample; about 89% occur only once, and roughly 2.5% lies in the top ten. This receptor was obtained from a woman in her forties or fifties with acute or convalescent COVID-19. Sequenced material: peripheral blood. The chain recombines TRBV7-9 with TRBJ1-1; TRBD1 might be the D (5 bases). CDR3 DNA: TGTGCCAGCAGCTTATCCCCGGCCAGGGACACTGAAGCTTTCTTT. It translates to CASSLSPARDTEAFF.